A single sample gave rise to the 4 T cell receptor beta chains below, sequenced in a study of T cell changes during pregnancy in multiple sclerosis. Sequencing used immunoSEQ multiplex PCR; TCRdb keeps in-frame clones, though not all of them. The sample carries about 89,000 clones, around 94% recorded once. The source was peripheral blood, collected in the third trimester of pregnancy. The receptors here all came from a female donor with multiple sclerosis, enrolled in a pregnancy study.

The rearrangement joins TRBV19 to TRBJ2-3; possible D gene TRBD2, 5 bases. The CDR3 is 16 residues long. The germline V gene has CDR1 LNHDA and CDR2 SQIVND (reference sequence). The ends were cut back, 0 bases at V and 6 bases at J, with 16 bases in the middle. This CDR3 is CASSIDFGPGRDTQYF. In nucleotides, the CDR3 is TGTGCCAGTAGTATAGATTTCGGACCGGGAAGGGATACGCAGTATTTT.

CDR3 DNA sequence: TGTGCCAGCCTCAGACTAGCGGGAGTCTACGAGCAGTACTTC. Translation: CASLRLAGVYEQYF. The genes are TRBV2 and TRBJ2-7; 12 nucleotides agree with TRBD2. The CDR3 consists of 14 residues. CDR1 and CDR2 (germline): SNHLY, FYNNEI. With V trimmed by 8 bases and J by 3 bases, 5 bases remained unmatched.

This clone has a single count. This chain joins TRBV7-9 and TRBJ2-1, with D perhaps matching TRBD1 (5 bases). Germline CDR1 SEHNR, CDR2 FQNEAQ (reference sequence). The CDR3 has 15 residues. V lost 4 bases, J lost 3 bases, and 13 bases lay in between. CDR3 DNA: TGTGCCAGCAGCTATCGACAGACCAACTACAATGAGCAGTTCTTC. Translated: CASSYRQTNYNEQFF.

The rearrangement links TRBV5-6 to TRBJ1-1, with 8 positions matching TRBD1. V gave up 0 bases and J gave up 2 bases; unmatched junction bases: 9. Germline V lookup: CDR1 SGHDT, CDR2 YYEEEE. CDR3 size: 17 residues. CDR3 in DNA: TGTGCCAGCAGCTTGGAAGGACAGGGAGTGAGAAACACTGAAGCTTTCTTT. This gives the protein CASSLEGQGVRNTEAFF.